Presented here are 21 T cell receptor beta chains from one specimen sequenced in a study of naive and memory T cell subsets. Amplification of ligated cDNA took four PCR rounds with SP2 and nested alpha and beta constant primers. From the 5' RACE reads, TCRdb called clonotypes with MiXCR, one entry per CDR3 protein. The table lists 56,000 or so distinct CDR3 sequences, 6% to 8.5% of them singletons. A UMI-containing oligonucleotide was joined by 3' ligation to the TCR cDNA template. The source is a female donor in good health.

This clonotype occurred a few times. This sequence joins TRBV28 and TRBJ2-3, with 9 bases matching TRBD1. The V segment lost 5 bases and the J segment 3 bases; nucleotides outside the gene matches: 6. Germline V gene data show CDR1 as MDHEN and CDR2 as SYDVKM. The CDR3 sequence is 15 residues long. CDR3 amino acids: CASSMGGQGTDTQYF. CDR3 nucleotide sequence: TGTGCCAGCAGTATGGGGGGACAGGGAACAGATACGCAGTATTTT.

This clonotype was recorded at least ten times. The rearrangement links TRBV29-1 to TRBJ2-3; D is unclear. The CDR3 contains 12 residues. Germline values: CDR1 SQVTM, CDR2 ANQGSEA. The V end was cut by 5 bases, the J end by 1 base, with 7 bases between. Written as DNA, the CDR3 is TGCAGCGTTCACCCGGGCACAGATACGCAGTATTTT. As protein: CSVHPGTDTQYF.

This clonotype appeared a single time. This sequence joins TRBV28 and TRBJ2-7, with 8 bases matching TRBD1. From germline, CDR1 is MDHEN and CDR2 SYDVKM. V dropped 6 bases and J dropped 2; count of bases not matched to a gene: 6. The CDR3 is 14 amino acids. For the CDR3, the DNA is TGTGCCAGCAGGAGAGGGACAGGAACCTACGAGCAGTACTTC. Encoded protein: CASRRGTGTYEQYF.

This chain connects TRBV20-1 to TRBJ2-7, with 7 positions matching TRBD2. Germline CDR1 is DFQATT and CDR2 is SNEGSKA (reference sequence). The J segment lost 5 bases and the V segment lost 7 bases, leaving 17 bases of the junction unmatched. CDR3 length equals 15 residues. The CDR3 reads CSVTTQRGGGDEQYF. DNA of the CDR3: TGCAGTGTCACAACCCAGCGCGGGGGTGGCGACGAGCAGTACTTC.

This clonotype was observed many times. The V and J genes are TRBV20-1 and TRBJ2-7; the match to TRBD1 covers 7 bases. Germline assignment: CDR1 DFQATT and CDR2 SNEGSKA (reference sequence). Trimming at V came to 5 bases and at J to 0 bases, leaving 7 bases not matched to a gene. This CDR3 has 14 residues. The CDR3 loop reads CSAPRGQSSYEQYF. The CDR3 region has the DNA TGCAGTGCTCCTAGGGGACAGTCCTCCTACGAGCAGTACTTC.

This clonotype was seen a handful of times. V usage is TRBV5-4 and J usage is TRBJ1-6; D gene uncertain. In germline, CDR1 is SGHNT, CDR2 YYREEE (reference sequence). V lost 4 bases and J lost 0, with 17 bases in between. The CDR3 loop spans 18 amino acids. The CDR3 is CASSRATGLSSYNSPLHF. CDR3 nucleotide sequence: TGTGCCAGCAGCCGCGCTACCGGGTTGAGCTCCTATAATTCACCCCTCCACTTT.

This clonotype was seen repeatedly, ten times or more. V and J are TRBV7-2 and TRBJ1-3; D is perhaps TRBD1 (6 bases). The CDR3 consists of 15 residues. The V gene's germline CDR1 is SGHTA and CDR2 FQGNSA. V lost 5 bases and J lost 4, with 15 bases in between. The CDR3 DNA follows: TGTGCCAGCAGCCTACAGGGAATCGGAGGAAACACCATATATTTT. Encoded protein: CASSLQGIGGNTIYF.

The sample holds many counts of this clonotype. This chain joins TRBV20-1 and TRBJ2-3, with 7 bases identical to TRBD2. The CDR3 is 14 residues long. Germline loops: CDR1 DFQATT, CDR2 SNEGSKA (reference sequence). Losses at the gene ends were 0 bases for V and 4 bases for J; bases not matched to a gene: 4. The CDR3 here is CSARDYGLADTQYF. The CDR3 coding sequence is TGCAGTGCTAGAGATTATGGACTAGCAGATACGCAGTATTTT.

This clonotype occurred many times. The chain employs TRBV11-2 and TRBJ2-5; the D is unclear. V was trimmed by 2 bases and J by 0 bases, leaving 7 bases between them. Looked up from germline, CDR1 is SGHAT and CDR2 is FQNNGV. The CDR3 is 14 amino acids. The CDR3 spells CASSLSVHQETQYF. DNA of the CDR3: TGTGCCAGCAGCTTATCGGTCCACCAAGAGACCCAGTACTTC.

The rearrangement uses TRBV7-2 and TRBJ2-3, with 9 positions matching TRBD2. Germline V CDR1 and CDR2: SGHTA, FQGNSA. J gave up 4 bases and V 8 bases, and 7 bases lay outside the gene matches. CDR3 length: 14 amino acids. The CDR3 sequence is CASAGRGGADTQYF. CDR3 in DNA: TGTGCCAGCGCCGGGCGGGGGGGTGCAGATACGCAGTATTTT.

In its sample, this clonotype was seen a few times. The chain recombines TRBV30 with TRBJ2-5; perhaps D is TRBD1 or TRBD2 (5 bases each). V lost 3 bases to trimming and J lost 13 bases, with 21 bases between them. Germline lookup yields CDR1 GTSNPN and CDR2 SVGIG (reference sequence). This CDR3 region has 13 residues. The DNA of the CDR3 is TGTGCCTGGAGCCCAAGGGGTGCGGGCCCGCGGTACTTC. It yields the protein CAWSPRGAGPRYF.

The table lists this clonotype with many counts. At one end, the junction sequence differs from germline, possibly due to a read error. V is TRBV2 and J is TRBJ1-2, with no clear D. CDR3 size: 13 residues. CDR1 SNHLY and CDR2 FYNNEI come from the germline V gene. The CDR3 here is CASSARTNYGYTF. The CDR3 coding sequence is TGTGCCAGCAGTGCCCGAACTAATTATGGCTACACCTTC.

In this sample, this clonotype turned up many times. The rearrangement uses TRBV6-7 and TRBJ1-1, with 7 positions matching TRBD1. TRBV6-7 counts as an open reading frame of uncertain function. The trim removed 6 bases at V and 6 bases at J, leaving 7 bases unmatched. The CDR3 spans 13 residues. The CDR3 DNA follows: TGTGCCAGCAGACCCAACAGGGGAGCTGAAGCTTTCTTT. This codes for CASRPNRGAEAFF.

The sample holds a few counts of this clonotype. The chain recombines TRBV7-2 with TRBJ1-1, with 8 bases that match TRBD1. From germline, CDR1 is SGHTA and CDR2 FQGNSA. The CDR3 runs to 14 residues. With 4 bases clipped from V and 4 bases from J, the junction kept 5 bases outside the gene matches. This CDR3 is CASSSLQGVTEAFF. The DNA for the CDR3 is TGTGCCAGCAGCTCGTTACAGGGGGTCACTGAAGCTTTCTTT. The whole variable domain, remainder taken from reference TRBV7-2 and TRBJ1-1, is GAGVSQSPSNKVTEKGKDVELRCDPISGHTALYWYRQSLGQGLEFLIYFQGNSAPDKSGLPSDRFSAERTGGSVSTLTIQRTQQEDSAVYLCASSSLQGVTEAFFGQGTRLTVV.

In this sample, this clonotype turned up many times. This chain connects TRBV7-3 to TRBJ2-1; D unresolved. The germline CDR1 and CDR2 sequences are SGHTA and FQGTGA. The CDR3 totals 15 residues. The V end was cut by 4 bases, the J end by 4 bases, with 14 bases between. The CDR3 DNA is TGTGCCAGCAGCTCCGGCCGCCCCTCATACAATGAGCAGTTCTTC. This gives the protein CASSSGRPSYNEQFF.

The V and J genes are TRBV21-1 and TRBJ1-1; the tabulated D call, TRBD1, remains unverified against the DNA. TRBV21-1 is classified as a pseudogene. The CDR3 contains 18 residues. Here the CDR3 reads CASSKGNRQGNMNTEAFF. CDR3 in DNA: TGTGCCAGCAGCAAAGGGAACCGACAGGGTAATATGAACACTGAAGCTTTCTTT.

This clonotype occurred many times. The rearrangement links TRBV7-2 to TRBJ2-3; 8 bases fit TRBD2. CDR1 SGHTA and CDR2 FQGNSA come from the germline V gene. The CDR3 loop spans 16 amino acids. After removal of 4 bases from V and 2 bases from J, the junction contained 8 bases not matched to a gene. CDR3 sequence reads: CASSSRASGYTDTQYF. The CDR3, as DNA: TGTGCCAGCAGCTCGAGGGCTAGCGGGTACACAGATACGCAGTATTTT.

The chain carries TRBV20-1 and TRBJ2-7, with 11 positions matching TRBD2. This CDR3 has 18 amino acids. After removal of 0 bases from V and 2 bases from J, the junction contained 12 bases not matched to a gene. Germline V lookup: CDR1 DFQATT, CDR2 SNEGSKA (reference sequence). In DNA, the CDR3 is TGCAGTGCTAGAGATCGTTTGGCTAGCGGGGGGTCCCCCTACGAGCAGTACTTC. Translated, it gives CSARDRLASGGSPYEQYF.

A remark on this clonotype: Mismatch with germline at one junction end may stem from a read error. V and J are TRBV7-2 and TRBJ1-4; the D is unclear. The CDR3 covers 11 residues. Germline V gene lookup returns CDR1 SGHTA and CDR2 FQGNSA. CDR3 sequence (DNA): TGTGCCAGCAGATTAGCTGGGAAACTGTTTTTT. This translates into CASRLAGKLFF.

V is TRBV18 and J is TRBJ2-3, with D perhaps matching TRBD2 (6 bases). The CDR3 loop spans 13 amino acids. CDR1 and CDR2 from the germline V gene are KGHSH and LQKENI. Trimming shortened V by 2 bases and J by 5 bases, and 8 bases separated the two germline ends. CDR3 in amino acids: CASSPGTGDTQYF. The CDR3, as DNA: TGTGCCAGCTCACCAGGGACTGGAGATACGCAGTATTTT.

This clonotype occurred a few times. V gene TRBV24-1 combines with J gene TRBJ2-3, with TRBD2 identical over 10 bases. Trimming took 4 bases from V and 2 from J; bases not matched to a gene: 5. Per the germline V gene, CDR1 is KGHDR and CDR2 is SFDVKD. This CDR3 has 16 amino acids. The CDR3 nucleotides are TGTGCCACCAGTGACCCCGGACTAGCGGACACAGATACGCAGTATTTT. Amino acid sequence: CATSDPGLADTDTQYF.